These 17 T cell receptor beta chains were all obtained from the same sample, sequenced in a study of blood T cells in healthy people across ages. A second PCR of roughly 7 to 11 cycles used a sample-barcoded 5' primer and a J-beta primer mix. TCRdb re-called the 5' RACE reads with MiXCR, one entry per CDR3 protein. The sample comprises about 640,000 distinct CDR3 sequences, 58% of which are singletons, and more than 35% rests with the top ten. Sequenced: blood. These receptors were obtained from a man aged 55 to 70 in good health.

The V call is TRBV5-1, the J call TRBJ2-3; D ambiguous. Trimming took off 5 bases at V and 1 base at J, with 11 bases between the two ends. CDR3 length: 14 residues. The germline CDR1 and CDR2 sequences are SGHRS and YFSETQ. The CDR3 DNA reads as TGCGCCAGCAGTGGCTGGGCCCGCACAGATACGCAGTATTTT. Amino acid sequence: CASSGWARTDTQYF.

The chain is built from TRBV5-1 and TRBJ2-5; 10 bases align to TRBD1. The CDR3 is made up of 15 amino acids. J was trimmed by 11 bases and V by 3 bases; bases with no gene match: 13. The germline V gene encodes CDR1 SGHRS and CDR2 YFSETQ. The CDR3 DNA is TGCGCCAGCAGCTCGGGGGACAGGGGAGGGAATGAGCAGTACTTC. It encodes CASSSGDRGGNEQYF.

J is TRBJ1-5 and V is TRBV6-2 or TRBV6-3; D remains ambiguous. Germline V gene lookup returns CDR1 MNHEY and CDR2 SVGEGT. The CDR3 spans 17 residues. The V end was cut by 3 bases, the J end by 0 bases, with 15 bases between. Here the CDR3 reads CASSYIPRGDSNQPQHF. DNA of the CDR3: TGTGCCAGCAGTTATATTCCTCGTGGAGATAGCAATCAGCCCCAGCATTTT.

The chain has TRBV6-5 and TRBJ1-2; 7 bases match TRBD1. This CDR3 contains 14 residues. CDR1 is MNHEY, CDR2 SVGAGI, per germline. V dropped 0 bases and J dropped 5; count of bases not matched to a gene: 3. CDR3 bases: TGTGCCAGCAGTTACTCGGGACAGTTTTATGGCTACACCTTC. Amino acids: CASSYSGQFYGYTF.

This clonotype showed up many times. In DNA, the CDR3 is TGCAGTGCTAGACCTCAGGGAGACTCTGGGGCCAACGTCCTGACTTTC. Residues: CSARPQGDSGANVLTF. The chain couples TRBV20-1 to TRBJ2-6; either TRBD1 or TRBD2 may fit D (5 bases each). This CDR3 region has 16 residues. The V gene's germline CDR1 is DFQATT and CDR2 SNEGSKA (reference sequence). Between the trimmed V and J ends, which lost 2 bases and 0 bases, there was a span of 11 bases.

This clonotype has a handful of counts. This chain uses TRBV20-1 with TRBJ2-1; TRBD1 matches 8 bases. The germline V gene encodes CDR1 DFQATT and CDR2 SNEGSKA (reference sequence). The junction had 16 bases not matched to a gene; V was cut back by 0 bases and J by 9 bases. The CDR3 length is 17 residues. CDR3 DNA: TGCAGTGCTAGAGATGCCCGGACAGGGTTAGCATTTAGTGAGCAGTTCTTC. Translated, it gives CSARDARTGLAFSEQFF.

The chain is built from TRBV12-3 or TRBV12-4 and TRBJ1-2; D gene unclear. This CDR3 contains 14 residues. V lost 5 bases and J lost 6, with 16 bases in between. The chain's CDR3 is CASSPAGSRNGYTF. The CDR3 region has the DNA TGTGCCAGCAGTCCCGCAGGAAGCAGGAATGGCTACACCTTC.

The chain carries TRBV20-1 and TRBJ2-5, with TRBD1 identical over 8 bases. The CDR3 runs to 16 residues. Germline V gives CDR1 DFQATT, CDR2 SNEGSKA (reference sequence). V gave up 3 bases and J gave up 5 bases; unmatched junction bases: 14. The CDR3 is CSASRWDRPLGETQYF. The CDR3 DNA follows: TGCAGTGCTAGCCGTTGGGACAGGCCCCTGGGGGAGACCCAGTACTTC.

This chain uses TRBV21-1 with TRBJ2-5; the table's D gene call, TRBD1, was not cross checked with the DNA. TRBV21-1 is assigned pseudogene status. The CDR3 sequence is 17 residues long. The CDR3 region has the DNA TGTGCCAGCAGCAAAATCCATACATCGGACCCCAGGGGGACCCAGTACTTC. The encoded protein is CASSKIHTSDPRGTQYF.

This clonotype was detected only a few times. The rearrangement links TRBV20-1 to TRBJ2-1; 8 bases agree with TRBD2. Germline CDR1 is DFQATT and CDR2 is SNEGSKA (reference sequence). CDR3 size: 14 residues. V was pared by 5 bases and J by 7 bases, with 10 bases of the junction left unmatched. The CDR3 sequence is CSAGTGGAWNEQFF. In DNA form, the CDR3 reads TGCAGTGCTGGGACCGGGGGGGCCTGGAATGAGCAGTTCTTC.

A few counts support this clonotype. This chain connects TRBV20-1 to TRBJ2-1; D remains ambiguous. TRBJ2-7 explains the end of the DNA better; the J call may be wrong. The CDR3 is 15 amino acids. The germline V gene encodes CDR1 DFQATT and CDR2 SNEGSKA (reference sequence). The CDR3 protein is CSARAVGPSYNEQYF. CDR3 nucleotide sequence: TGCAGTGCTAGAGCAGTGGGTCCCTCCTACAATGAGCAGTACTTC.

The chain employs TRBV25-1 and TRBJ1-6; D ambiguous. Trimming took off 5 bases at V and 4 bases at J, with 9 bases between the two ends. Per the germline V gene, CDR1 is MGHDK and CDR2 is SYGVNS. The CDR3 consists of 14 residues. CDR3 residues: CASSPGRYNSPLHF. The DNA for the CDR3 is TGTGCCAGCAGTCCCGGACGGTATAATTCACCCCTCCACTTT.

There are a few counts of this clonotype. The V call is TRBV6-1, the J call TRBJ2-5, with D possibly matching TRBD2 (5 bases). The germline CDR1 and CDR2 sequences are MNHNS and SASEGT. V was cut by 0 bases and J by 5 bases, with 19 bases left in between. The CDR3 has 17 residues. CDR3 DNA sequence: TGTGCCAGCAGTGAAGCTTTACAGACCCACCGAGGGGAGACCCAGTACTTC. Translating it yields CASSEALQTHRGETQYF.

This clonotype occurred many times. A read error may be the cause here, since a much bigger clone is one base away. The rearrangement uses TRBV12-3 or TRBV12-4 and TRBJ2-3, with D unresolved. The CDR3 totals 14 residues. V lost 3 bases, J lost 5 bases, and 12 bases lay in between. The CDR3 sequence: CASSFRVAGDTQYF. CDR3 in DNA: TGTGCCAGCAGTTTTAGAGTGGCCGGAGATACGCAGTATTTT.

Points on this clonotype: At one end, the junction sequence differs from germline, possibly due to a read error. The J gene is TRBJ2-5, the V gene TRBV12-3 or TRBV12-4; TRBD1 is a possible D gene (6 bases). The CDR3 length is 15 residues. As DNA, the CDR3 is TGTCCCAGCAGGGACCTGACAGGTCCACAAGAGACCCAGTACTTC. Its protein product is CPSRDLTGPQETQYF.

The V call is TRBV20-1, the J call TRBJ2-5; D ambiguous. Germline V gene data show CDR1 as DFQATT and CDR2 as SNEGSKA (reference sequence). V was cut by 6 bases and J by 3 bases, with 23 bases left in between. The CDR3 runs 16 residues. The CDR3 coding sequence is TGCAGTGCCCCTGGGCCCGGGTCCAGGAAGGAAGAGACCCAGTACTTC. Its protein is CSAPGPGSRKEETQYF.

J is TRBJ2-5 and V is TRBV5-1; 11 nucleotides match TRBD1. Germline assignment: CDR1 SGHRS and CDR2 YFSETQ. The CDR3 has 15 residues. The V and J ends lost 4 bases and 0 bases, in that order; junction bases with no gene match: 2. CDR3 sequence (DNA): TGCGCCAGCAGCCGGGACAGGGGGTACCAAGAGACCCAGTACTTC. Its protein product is CASSRDRGYQETQYF.